This T cell receptor (beta chain) was sequenced in a study of identical twins. V was clipped by 4 bases and J by 2 bases, with 20 bases between them. Germline values: CDR1 MNHEY, CDR2 SMNVEV (reference sequence). This CDR3 comprises 18 residues. TCRdb used MiXCR to reprocess the 5' RACE reads, holding one entry per CDR3 protein. Of 450,000 to 650,000 distinct CDR3 sequences listed, about 15% were seen once; the top ten hold 0.44%. These data were likewise used in another study, on yellow fever vaccine responses in identical twins.

The rearrangement joins TRBV27 to TRBJ2-2; perhaps TRBD2 as D (6 bases). Sequencing was done on a sample of CD4+ T cells sorted from blood. This sequence was found in a woman under 30 in good health. The CDR3 coding sequence is TGTGCCAGCAGTTCCTCGACTAGGATCGGTTACAACACCGGGGAGCTGTTTTTT. Protein: CASSSSTRIGYNTGELFF.